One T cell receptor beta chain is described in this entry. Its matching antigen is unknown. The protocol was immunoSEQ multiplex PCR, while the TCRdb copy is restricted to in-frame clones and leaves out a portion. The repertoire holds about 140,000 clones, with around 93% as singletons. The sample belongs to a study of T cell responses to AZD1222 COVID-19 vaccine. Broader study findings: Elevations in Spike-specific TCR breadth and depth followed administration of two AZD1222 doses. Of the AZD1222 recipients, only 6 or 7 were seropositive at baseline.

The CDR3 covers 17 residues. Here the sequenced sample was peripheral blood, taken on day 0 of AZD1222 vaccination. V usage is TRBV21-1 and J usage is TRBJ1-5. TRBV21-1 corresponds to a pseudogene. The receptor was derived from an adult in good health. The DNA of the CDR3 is TGTGCCAGCAGCAAATCAGATTCTTTCTCGGATGATTGGCCCCAGCATTTT. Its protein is CASSKSDSFSDDWPQHF.